This TCR beta chain was captured in a study of human T cells and chemical hapten exposure. This clonotype was counted a few times. Time point of the sample: patch test 3, about 24 weeks after DPC sensitization. Treatment indicated: therapeutic diphenylcyclopropenone sensitization with weekly scalp DPC. The CDR3 has 16 residues. Germline assignment: CDR1 SEHNR and CDR2 FQNEAQ (reference sequence). V shed 2 bases and J 6 bases; nucleotides not matched to a gene: 10. MiXCR was run by TCRdb on the RACE reads, yielding one entry per CDR3 protein. Among tens of thousands of distinct CDR3 sequences listed, approximately 13% were seen once.

The chain uses TRBV7-9 and TRBJ2-1; TRBD2 aligns across 7 bases. The material sequenced was whole blood, taken in connection with sensitization to the hapten diphenylcyclopropenone (DPC). The TCR was taken from a woman aged 45-60 years with alopecia areata. Some clones in this sample may be carry-over from other donors' samples. The CDR3 is CASSLSWAIAGNEQFF. The CDR3 DNA sequence: TGTGCCAGCAGCTTAAGTTGGGCTATAGCGGGCAATGAGCAGTTCTTC.